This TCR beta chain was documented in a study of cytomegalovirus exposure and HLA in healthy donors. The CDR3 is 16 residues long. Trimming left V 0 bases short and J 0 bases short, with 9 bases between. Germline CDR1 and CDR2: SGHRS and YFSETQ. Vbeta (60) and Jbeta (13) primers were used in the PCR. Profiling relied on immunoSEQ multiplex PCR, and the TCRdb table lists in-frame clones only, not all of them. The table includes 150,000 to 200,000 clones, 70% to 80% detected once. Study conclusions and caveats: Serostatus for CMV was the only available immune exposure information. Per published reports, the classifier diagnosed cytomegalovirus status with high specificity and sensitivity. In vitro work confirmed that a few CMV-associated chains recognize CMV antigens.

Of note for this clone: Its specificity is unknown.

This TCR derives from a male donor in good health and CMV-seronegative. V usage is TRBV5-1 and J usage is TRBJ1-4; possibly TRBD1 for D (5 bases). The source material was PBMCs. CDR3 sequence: CASSLAGGATNEKLFF. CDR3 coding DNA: TGCGCCAGCAGCTTGGCCGGAGGGGCAACTAATGAAAAACTGTTTTTT.